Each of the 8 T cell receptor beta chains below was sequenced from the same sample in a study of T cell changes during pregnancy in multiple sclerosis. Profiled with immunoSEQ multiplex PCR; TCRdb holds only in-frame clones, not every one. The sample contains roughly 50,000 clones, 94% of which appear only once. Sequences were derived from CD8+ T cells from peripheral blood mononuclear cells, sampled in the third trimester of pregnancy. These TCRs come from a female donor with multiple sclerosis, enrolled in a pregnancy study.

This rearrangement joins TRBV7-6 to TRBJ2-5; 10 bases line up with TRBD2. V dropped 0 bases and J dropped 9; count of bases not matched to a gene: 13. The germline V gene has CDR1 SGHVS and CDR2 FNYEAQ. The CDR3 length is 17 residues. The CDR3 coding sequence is TGTGCCAGCAGCTTAGCGACAAGCGGGAGGGCCAACGTAGCCCAGTACTTC. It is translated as CASSLATSGRANVAQYF.

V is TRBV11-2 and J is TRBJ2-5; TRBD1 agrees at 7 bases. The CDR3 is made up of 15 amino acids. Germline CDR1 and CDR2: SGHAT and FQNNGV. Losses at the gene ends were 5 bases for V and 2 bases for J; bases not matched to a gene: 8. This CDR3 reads CASSQSQGPQETQYF. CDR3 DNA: TGTGCCAGCAGCCAATCACAGGGGCCTCAAGAGACCCAGTACTTC.

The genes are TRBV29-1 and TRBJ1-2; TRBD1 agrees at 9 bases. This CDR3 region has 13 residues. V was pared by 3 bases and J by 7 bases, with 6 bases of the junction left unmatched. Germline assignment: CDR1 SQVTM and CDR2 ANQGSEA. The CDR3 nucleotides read TGCAGCGTTGAGGGACAGGGACAAAGTGGCTACACCTTC. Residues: CSVEGQGQSGYTF. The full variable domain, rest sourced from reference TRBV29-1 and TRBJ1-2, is SAVISQKPSRDICQRGTSLTIQCQVDSQVTMMFWYRQQPGQSLTLIATANQGSEATYESGFVIDKFPISRPNLTFSTLTVSNMSPEDSSIYLCSVEGQGQSGYTFGSGTRLTVV.

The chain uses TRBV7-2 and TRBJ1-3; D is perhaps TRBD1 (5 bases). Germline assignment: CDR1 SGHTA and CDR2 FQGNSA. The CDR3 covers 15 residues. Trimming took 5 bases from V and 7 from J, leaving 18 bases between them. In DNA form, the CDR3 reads TGTGCCAGCAGCCCAAGTGAGGGTGGGGGGAACACCATATATTTT. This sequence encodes CASSPSEGGGNTIYF.

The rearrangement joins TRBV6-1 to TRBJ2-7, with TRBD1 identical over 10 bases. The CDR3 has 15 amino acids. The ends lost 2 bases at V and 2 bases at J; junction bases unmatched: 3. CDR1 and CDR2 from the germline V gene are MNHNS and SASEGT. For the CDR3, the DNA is TGTGCCAGCAGTGAATGGACAGGGGGGACCTACGAGCAGTACTTC. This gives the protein CASSEWTGGTYEQYF.

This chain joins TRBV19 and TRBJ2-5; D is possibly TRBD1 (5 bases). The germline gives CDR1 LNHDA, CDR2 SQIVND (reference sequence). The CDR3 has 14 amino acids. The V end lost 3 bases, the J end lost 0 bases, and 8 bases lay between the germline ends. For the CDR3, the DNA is TGTGCCAGTAGTATGTTGACAGACCAAGAGACCCAGTACTTC. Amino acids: CASSMLTDQETQYF.

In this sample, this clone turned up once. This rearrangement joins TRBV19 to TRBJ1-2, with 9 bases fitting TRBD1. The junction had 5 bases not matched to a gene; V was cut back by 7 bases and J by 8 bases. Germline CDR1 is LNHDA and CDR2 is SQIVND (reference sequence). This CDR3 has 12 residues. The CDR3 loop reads CASKQGAWGYTF. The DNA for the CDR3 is TGTGCCAGTAAACAGGGGGCATGGGGCTACACCTTC. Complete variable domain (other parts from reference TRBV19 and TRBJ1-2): DGGITQSPKYLFRKEGQNVTLSCEQNLNHDAMYWYRQDPGQGLRLIYYSQIVNDFQKGDIAEGYSVSREKKESFPLTVTSAQKNPTAFYLCASKQGAWGYTFGSGTRLTVV.

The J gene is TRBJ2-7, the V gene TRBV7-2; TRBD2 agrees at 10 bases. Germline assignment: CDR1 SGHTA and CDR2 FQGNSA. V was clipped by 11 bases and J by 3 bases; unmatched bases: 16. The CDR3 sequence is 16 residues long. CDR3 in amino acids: CARRTGLAGVCYEQYF. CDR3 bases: TGTGCCCGACGGACTGGGCTAGCGGGAGTGTGCTACGAGCAGTACTTC.